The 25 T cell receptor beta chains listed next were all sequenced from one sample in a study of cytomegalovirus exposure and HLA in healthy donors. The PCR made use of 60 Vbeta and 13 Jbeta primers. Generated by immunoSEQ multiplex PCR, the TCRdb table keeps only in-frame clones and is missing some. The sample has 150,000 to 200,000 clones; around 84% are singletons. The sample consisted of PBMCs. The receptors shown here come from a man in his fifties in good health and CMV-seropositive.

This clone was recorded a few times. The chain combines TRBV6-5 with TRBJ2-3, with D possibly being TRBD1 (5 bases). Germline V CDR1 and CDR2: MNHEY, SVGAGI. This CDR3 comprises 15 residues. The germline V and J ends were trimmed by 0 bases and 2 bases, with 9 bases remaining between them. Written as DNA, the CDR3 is TGTGCCAGCAGTTACTCCGGACAAACCACAGATACGCAGTATTTT. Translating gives CASSYSGQTTDTQYF.

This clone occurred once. CDR3 loop: CASSWGQGGRELFF. Here the CDR3 DNA reads TGTGCCAGCAGTTGGGGACAGGGAGGCCGGGAGCTGTTTTTT. The chain links TRBV5-4 to TRBJ2-2; 9 bases fit TRBD1. The germline V gene has CDR1 SGHNT and CDR2 YYREEE (reference sequence). Trimming cost V 5 bases and J 9 bases; bases outside gene matches: 8. This CDR3 comprises 14 residues.

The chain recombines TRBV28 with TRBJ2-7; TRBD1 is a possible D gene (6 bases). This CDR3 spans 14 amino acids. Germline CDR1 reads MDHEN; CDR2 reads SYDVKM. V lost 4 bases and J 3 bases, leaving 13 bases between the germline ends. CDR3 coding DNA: TGTGCCAGCAGTTATCAGGGGAACCTCTACGAGCAGTACTTC. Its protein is CASSYQGNLYEQYF. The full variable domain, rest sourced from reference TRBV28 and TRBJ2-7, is DVKVTQSSRYLVKRTGEKVFLECVQDMDHENMFWYRQDPGLGLRLIYFSYDVKMKEKGDIPEGYSVSREKKERFSLILESASTNQTSMYLCASSYQGNLYEQYFGPGTRLTVT.

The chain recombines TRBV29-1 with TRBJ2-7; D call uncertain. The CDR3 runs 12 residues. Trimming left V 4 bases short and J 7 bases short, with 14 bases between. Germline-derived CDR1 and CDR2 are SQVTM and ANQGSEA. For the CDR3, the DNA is TGCAGCGTTGGAGTTCGTGCGGTAGAGCAGTACTTC. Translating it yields CSVGVRAVEQYF.

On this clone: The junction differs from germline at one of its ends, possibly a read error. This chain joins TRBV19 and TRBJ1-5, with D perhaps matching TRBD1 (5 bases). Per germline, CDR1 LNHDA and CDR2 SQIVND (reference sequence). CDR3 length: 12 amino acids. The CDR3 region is CASSSVQGLLDF. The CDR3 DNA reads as TGTGCCAGTAGTTCGGTGCAGGGCCTGTTAGATTTT.

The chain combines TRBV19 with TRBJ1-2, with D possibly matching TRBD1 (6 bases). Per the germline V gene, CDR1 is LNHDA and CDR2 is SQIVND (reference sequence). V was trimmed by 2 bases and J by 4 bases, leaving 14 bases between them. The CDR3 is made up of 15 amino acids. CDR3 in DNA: TGTGCCAGTAGTATAACCTTGGACAGTAGCTATGGCTACACCTTC. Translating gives CASSITLDSSYGYTF.

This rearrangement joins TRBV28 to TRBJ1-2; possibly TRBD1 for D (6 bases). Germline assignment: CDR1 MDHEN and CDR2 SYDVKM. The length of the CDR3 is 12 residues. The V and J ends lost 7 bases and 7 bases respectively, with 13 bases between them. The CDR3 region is CASTTGSRGYTF. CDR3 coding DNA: TGTGCCAGCACCACAGGGAGCCGTGGCTACACCTTC.

The CDR3 sequence: CASSYLSGGAAEQYF. CDR3 bases: TGTGCCAGCAGTTACCTTAGCGGGGGGGCCGCCGAGCAGTACTTC. The rearrangement links TRBV6-5 to TRBJ2-7; 11 bases line up with TRBD2. Germline CDR1 is MNHEY and CDR2 is SVGAGI. The CDR3 is made up of 15 amino acids. The V gene end was trimmed by 2 bases and the J gene end by 6 bases; junction bases not matched to a gene: 6.

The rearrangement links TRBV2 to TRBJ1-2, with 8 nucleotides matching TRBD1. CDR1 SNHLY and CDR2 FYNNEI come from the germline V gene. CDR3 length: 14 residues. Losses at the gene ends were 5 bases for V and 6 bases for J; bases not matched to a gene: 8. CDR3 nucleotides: TGTGCCAGCAGTCCCCCCCGGACAGGGAATGGCTACACCTTC. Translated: CASSPPRTGNGYTF. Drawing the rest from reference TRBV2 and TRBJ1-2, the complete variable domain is EPEVTQTPSHQVTQMGQEVILRCVPISNHLYFYWYRQILGQKVEFLVSFYNNEISEKSEIFDDQFSVERPDGSNFTLKIRSTKLEDSAMYFCASSPPRTGNGYTFGSGTRLTVV.

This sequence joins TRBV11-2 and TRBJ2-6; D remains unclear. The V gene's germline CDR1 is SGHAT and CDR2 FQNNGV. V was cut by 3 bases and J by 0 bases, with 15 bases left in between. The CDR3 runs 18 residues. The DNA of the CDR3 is TGTGCCAGCAGCTTGACTGGTAATCCAATCTCTGGGGCCAACGTCCTGACTTTC. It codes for CASSLTGNPISGANVLTF.

DNA for the CDR3: TGTGCCAGTAGTTCGCGGACAGGGTACTACGAGCAGTACTTC. It yields the protein CASSSRTGYYEQYF. V usage is TRBV19 and J usage is TRBJ2-7; 8 bases agree with TRBD1. This CDR3 has 14 residues. V gave up 5 bases and J gave up 3 bases; unmatched junction bases: 6. Germline values: CDR1 LNHDA, CDR2 SQIVND (reference sequence).

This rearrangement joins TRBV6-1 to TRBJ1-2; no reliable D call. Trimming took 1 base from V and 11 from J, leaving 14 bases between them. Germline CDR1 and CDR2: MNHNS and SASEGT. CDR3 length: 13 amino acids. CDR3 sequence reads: CASSEDYTSRYTF. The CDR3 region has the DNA TGTGCCAGCAGTGAAGACTATACCTCCCGTTACACCTTC.

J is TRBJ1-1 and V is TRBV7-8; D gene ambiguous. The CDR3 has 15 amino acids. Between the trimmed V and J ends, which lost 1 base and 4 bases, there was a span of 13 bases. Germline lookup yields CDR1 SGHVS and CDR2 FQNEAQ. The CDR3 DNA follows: TGTGCCAGCAGCTTAGTTTTGGCAAGGAGCACTGAAGCTTTCTTT. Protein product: CASSLVLARSTEAFF. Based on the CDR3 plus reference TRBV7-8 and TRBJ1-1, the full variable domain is GAGVSQSPRYKVAKRGQDVALRCDPISGHVSLFWYQQALGQGPEFLTYFQNEAQLDKSGLPSDRFFAERPEGSVSTLKIQRTQQEDSAVYLCASSLVLARSTEAFFGQGTRLTVV.

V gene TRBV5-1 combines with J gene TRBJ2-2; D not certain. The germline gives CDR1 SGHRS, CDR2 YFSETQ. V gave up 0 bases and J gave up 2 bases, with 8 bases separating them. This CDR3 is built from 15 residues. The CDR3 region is CASSLETVNTGELFF. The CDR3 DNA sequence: TGCGCCAGCAGCTTGGAAACAGTTAACACCGGGGAGCTGTTTTTT.

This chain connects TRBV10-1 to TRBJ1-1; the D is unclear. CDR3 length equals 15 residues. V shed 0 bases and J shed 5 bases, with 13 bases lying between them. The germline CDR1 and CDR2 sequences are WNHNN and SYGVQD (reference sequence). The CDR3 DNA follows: TGCGCCAGCAGTGAGTCGATGATAGGAGGAACTGAAGCTTTCTTT. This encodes CASSESMIGGTEAFF.

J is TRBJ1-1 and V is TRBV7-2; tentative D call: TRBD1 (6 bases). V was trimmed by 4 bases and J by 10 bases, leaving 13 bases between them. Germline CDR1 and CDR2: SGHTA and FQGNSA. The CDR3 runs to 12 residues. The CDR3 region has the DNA TGTGCCAGCAGCTCTGGGGGAGGGGGAGCTTTCTTT. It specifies CASSSGGGGAFF.

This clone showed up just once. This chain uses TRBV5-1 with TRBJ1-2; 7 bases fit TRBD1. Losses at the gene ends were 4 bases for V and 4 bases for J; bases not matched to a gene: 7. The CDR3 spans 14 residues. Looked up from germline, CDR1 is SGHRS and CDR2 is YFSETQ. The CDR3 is CASSTSGGVYGYTF. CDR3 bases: TGCGCCAGCAGCACATCAGGGGGAGTCTATGGCTACACCTTC.

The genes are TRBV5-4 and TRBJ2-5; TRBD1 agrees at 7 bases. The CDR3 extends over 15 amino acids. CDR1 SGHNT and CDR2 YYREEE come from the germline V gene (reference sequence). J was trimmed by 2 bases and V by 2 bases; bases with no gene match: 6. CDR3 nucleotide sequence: TGTGCCAGCAGCTTCGCGACAGGGCTTCAAGAGACCCAGTACTTC. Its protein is CASSFATGLQETQYF. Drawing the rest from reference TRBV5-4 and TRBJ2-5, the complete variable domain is ETGVTQSPTHLIKTRGQQVTLRCSSQSGHNTVSWYQQALGQGPQFIFQYYREEENGRGNFPPRFSGLQFPNYSSELNVNALELDDSALYLCASSFATGLQETQYFGPGTRLLVL.

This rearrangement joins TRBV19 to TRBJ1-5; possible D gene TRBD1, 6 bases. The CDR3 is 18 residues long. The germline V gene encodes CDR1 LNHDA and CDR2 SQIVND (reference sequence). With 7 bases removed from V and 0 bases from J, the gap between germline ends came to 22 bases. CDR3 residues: CASNPAQGPGGSNQPQHF. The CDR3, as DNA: TGTGCCAGTAATCCAGCGCAGGGGCCCGGAGGTAGCAATCAGCCCCAGCATTTT. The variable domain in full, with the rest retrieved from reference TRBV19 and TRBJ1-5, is DGGITQSPKYLFRKEGQNVTLSCEQNLNHDAMYWYRQDPGQGLRLIYYSQIVNDFQKGDIAEGYSVSREKKESFPLTVTSAQKNPTAFYLCASNPAQGPGGSNQPQHFGDGTRLSIL.

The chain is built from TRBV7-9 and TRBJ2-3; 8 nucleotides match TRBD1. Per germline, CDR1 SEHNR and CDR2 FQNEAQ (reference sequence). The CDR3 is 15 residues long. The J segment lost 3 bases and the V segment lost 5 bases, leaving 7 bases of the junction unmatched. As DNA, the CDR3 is TGTGCCAGCAGCCACGGACAGGGAGGAACAGATACGCAGTATTTT. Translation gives CASSHGQGGTDTQYF.

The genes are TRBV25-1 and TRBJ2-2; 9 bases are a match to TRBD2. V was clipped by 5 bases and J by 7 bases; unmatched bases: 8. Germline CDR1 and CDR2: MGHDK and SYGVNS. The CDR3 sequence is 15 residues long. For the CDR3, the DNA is TGTGCCAGCAGTCCGCGGGGGGGCTGGGGCGGGGAGCTGTTTTTT. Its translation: CASSPRGGWGGELFF.

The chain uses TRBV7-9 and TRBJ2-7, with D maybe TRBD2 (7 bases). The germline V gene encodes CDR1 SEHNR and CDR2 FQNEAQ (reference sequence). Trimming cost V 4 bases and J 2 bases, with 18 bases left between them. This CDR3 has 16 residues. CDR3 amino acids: CASSSQGAGAAYEQYF. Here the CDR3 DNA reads TGTGCCAGCAGCTCCCAAGGGGCGGGGGCGGCCTACGAGCAGTACTTC.

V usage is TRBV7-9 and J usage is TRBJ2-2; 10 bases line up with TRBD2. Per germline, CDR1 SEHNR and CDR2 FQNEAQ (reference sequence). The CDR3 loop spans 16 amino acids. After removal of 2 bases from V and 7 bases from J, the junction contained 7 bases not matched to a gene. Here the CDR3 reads CASSLSLAGADGELFF. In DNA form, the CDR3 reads TGTGCCAGCAGCTTATCCCTAGCGGGAGCGGACGGGGAGCTGTTTTTT.

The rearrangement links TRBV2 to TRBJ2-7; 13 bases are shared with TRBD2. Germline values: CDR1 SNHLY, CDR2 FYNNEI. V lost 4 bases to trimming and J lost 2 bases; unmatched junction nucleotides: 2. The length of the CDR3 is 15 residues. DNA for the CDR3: TGTGCCAGCAGTGCACTAGCGGGAGGGGCCTACGAGCAGTACGTC. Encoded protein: CASSALAGGAYEQYV.

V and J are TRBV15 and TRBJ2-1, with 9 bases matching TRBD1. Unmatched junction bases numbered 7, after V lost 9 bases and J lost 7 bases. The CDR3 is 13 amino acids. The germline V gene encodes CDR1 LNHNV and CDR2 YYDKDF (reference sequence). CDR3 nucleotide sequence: TGTGCCACTCGGGACAGGGTCCTTAATGAGCAGTTCTTC. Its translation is CATRDRVLNEQFF.